Shown below are 21 T cell receptor beta chains from a single sample sequenced in a study of cytomegalovirus exposure and HLA in healthy donors (dated by TCRdb to 2017 to 2019). The library was built by means of the immunoSEQ multiplex PCR assay. For the multiplex PCR, a mixture combining 60 forward primers for TCR Vbeta segments and 13 reverse primers for TCR Jbeta segments was used. The source is immuneACCESS, and TCRdb retained only in-frame sequences with V and J called. Part of the clones is not carried over; for the studies checked, unresolved V genes explain less than half of this, and the remainder is unexplained. For this sample the table gives approximately 200,000 clones, of which around 79% were detected only once. Of the sample, 0.2% to 0.25% falls within the top ten clones. The sequencing input was PBMCs. These receptors were taken from a girl aged 2-10 years in good health and CMV-seronegative.

Only one count was recorded for this clone. The rearrangement joins TRBV6-1 to TRBJ2-2; D is undetermined. Germline assignment: CDR1 MNHNS and CDR2 SASEGT. Trimming pared 4 bases from V and 5 bases from J, leaving 11 bases between. CDR3 length equals 14 residues. CDR3 nucleotides: TGTGCCAGCAGTGGTCTAAGAAGTACCGGGGAGCTGTTTTTT. This sequence encodes CASSGLRSTGELFF.

The chain links TRBV19 to TRBJ2-1; the D is unclear. V was pared by 1 base and J by 9 bases, with 10 bases between. The V gene's germline CDR1 is LNHDA and CDR2 SQIVND (reference sequence). The CDR3 covers 13 residues. The CDR3: CASSIGASVEQFF. The CDR3 DNA follows: TGTGCCAGTAGTATAGGAGCGTCGGTTGAGCAGTTCTTC.

Here the CDR3 DNA reads TGTGCCATCAGCCCGACAGAGAACACTGAAGCTTTCTTT. It is translated as CAISPTENTEAFF. The chain is built from TRBV10-3 and TRBJ1-1; D is possibly TRBD1 (5 bases). In germline, CDR1 is ENHRY, CDR2 SYGVKD. V was shortened by 6 bases and J by 1 base, with 9 bases between the two germline ends. The CDR3 length is 13 residues.

Points on this clone: This specimen includes other DNA sequences encoding the same CDR3. This chain uses TRBV5-1 with TRBJ1-1, with D tentatively TRBD1 (6 bases). Germline loops: CDR1 SGHRS, CDR2 YFSETQ. V lost 4 bases to trimming and J lost 1 base, with 8 bases between them. The CDR3 totals 13 residues. The CDR3 here is CASSQGQNTEAFF. CDR3 bases: TGCGCCAGCAGCCAGGGGCAGAACACTGAAGCTTTCTTT.

The gene calls are TRBV5-1 and TRBJ1-1, with D perhaps matching TRBD1 (5 bases). V was trimmed by 0 bases and J by 10 bases, leaving 13 bases between them. This CDR3 region has 13 residues. In germline, CDR1 is SGHRS, CDR2 YFSETQ. CDR3 sequence: CASSLEDTPRAFF. Written as DNA, the CDR3 is TGCGCCAGCAGCTTGGAGGACACCCCGAGAGCTTTCTTT.

This rearrangement joins TRBV7-8 to TRBJ2-5; 8 bases are a match to TRBD2. This CDR3 region has 14 residues. Trimming took 6 bases from V and 4 from J; bases not matched to a gene: 7. CDR1 is SGHVS, CDR2 FQNEAQ, per germline. The CDR3 loop reads CASRRTSNLETQYF. CDR3 coding DNA: TGTGCCAGCAGGCGGACTAGCAATCTAGAGACCCAGTACTTC.

The CDR3 here is CASSHIAGEVPYEQYF. The DNA of the CDR3 is TGCGCCAGCAGCCATATAGCGGGAGAGGTGCCCTACGAGCAGTACTTC. The chain carries TRBV4-1 and TRBJ2-7, with TRBD2 matching over 9 bases. Trimming removed 3 bases from V and 2 bases from J; junction bases left unmatched: 8. Germline assignment: CDR1 MGHRA and CDR2 YSYEKL. The CDR3 sequence is 16 residues long.

J is TRBJ1-5 and V is TRBV27; 8 bases match TRBD1. Germline V gene sequence: CDR1 MNHEY, CDR2 SMNVEV (reference sequence). V dropped 0 bases and J dropped 2; count of bases not matched to a gene: 3. This CDR3 has 16 residues. The CDR3 reads CASSLSPGGGNQPQHF. CDR3 in DNA: TGTGCCAGCAGTTTATCGCCAGGGGGCGGCAATCAGCCCCAGCATTTT.

This clone came up a few times. The J gene is TRBJ1-3, the V gene TRBV4-2; the D is unclear. The CDR3 contains 14 residues. In germline, CDR1 is LGHNA, CDR2 YNFKEQ. V lost 3 bases and J lost 4, with 10 bases in between. In DNA, the CDR3 is TGTGCCAGCAGCCAGGACTATTTAGGAAACACCATATATTTT. Amino acid sequence: CASSQDYLGNTIYF.

The chain recombines TRBV6-6 with TRBJ2-7, with TRBD2 identical over 9 bases. There are 14 residues in the CDR3. CDR1 is MNHNY, CDR2 SVGAGI, per germline (reference sequence). Trimming removed 0 bases from V and 5 bases from J; junction bases left unmatched: 2. The CDR3 protein is CASSYSGTSHEQYF. The CDR3 bases are TGTGCCAGCAGTTACTCCGGGACTAGCCACGAGCAGTACTTC.

This sequence joins TRBV27 and TRBJ2-7; tentative D call: TRBD1 (6 bases). In germline, CDR1 is MNHEY, CDR2 SMNVEV (reference sequence). Trimming took 1 base from V and 0 from J, leaving 10 bases between them. CDR3 length: 15 residues. Here the CDR3 reads CASSLLTGGSYEQYF. DNA of the CDR3: TGTGCCAGCAGTTTATTGACAGGCGGCTCCTACGAGCAGTACTTC.

The rearrangement links TRBV11-2 to TRBJ1-2, with a possible D match to TRBD1 (5 bases). In germline, CDR1 is SGHAT, CDR2 FQNNGV. Trimming took 5 bases from V and 2 from J, leaving 18 bases between them. This CDR3 spans 16 amino acids. CDR3 protein: CASSIAPGEANYGYTF. Written as DNA, the CDR3 is TGTGCCAGCAGCATCGCCCCGGGGGAGGCGAACTATGGCTACACCTTC.

The V gene is TRBV19, the J gene TRBJ1-3; D may be TRBD1 (5 bases). CDR3 length: 15 amino acids. Germline V gene sequence: CDR1 LNHDA, CDR2 SQIVND (reference sequence). V gave up 8 bases and J gave up 1 base, with 15 bases separating them. The CDR3 sequence is CASQNPGWSGNTIYF. CDR3 DNA: TGTGCCAGTCAAAATCCAGGGTGGTCTGGAAACACCATATATTTT.

The chain recombines TRBV29-1 with TRBJ1-2; 7 positions agree with TRBD1. Germline V lookup: CDR1 SQVTM, CDR2 ANQGSEA. Unmatched junction bases numbered 2, after V lost 4 bases and J lost 3 bases. This CDR3 region has 12 residues. The CDR3 nucleotides read TGCAGCGTTGCCGGACAGGACTATGGCTACACCTTC. This gives the protein CSVAGQDYGYTF.

This sequence joins TRBV7-9 and TRBJ1-1; D is unclear. The CDR3 consists of 13 residues. Between the trimmed V and J ends, which lost 2 bases and 9 bases, there was a span of 13 bases. The germline gives CDR1 SEHNR, CDR2 FQNEAQ (reference sequence). CDR3 region: CASSLTERYQAFF. Written as DNA, the CDR3 is TGTGCCAGCAGCTTAACCGAGCGCTACCAAGCTTTCTTT.

This sequence joins TRBV6-5 and TRBJ1-4, with 9 bases that match TRBD1. The ends lost 2 bases at V and 5 bases at J; junction bases unmatched: 6. The germline CDR1 and CDR2 sequences are MNHEY and SVGAGI. There are 16 residues in the CDR3. The CDR3 loop reads CASSYDGTGINEKLFF. CDR3 coding DNA: TGTGCCAGCAGTTACGATGGGACAGGGATCAATGAAAAACTGTTTTTT.

The genes are TRBV5-3 and TRBJ2-7, with 8 bases matching TRBD2. TRBV5-3 belongs to the ORF category, with a function that is uncertain. This CDR3 comprises 14 residues. Trimming at V came to 4 bases and at J to 4 bases, leaving 7 bases not matched to a gene. The CDR3 nucleotides read TGTGCCAGAAGCCCGCCGCGGGGGGATTACGAGCAGTACTTC. Translated, it gives CARSPPRGDYEQYF.

V is TRBV5-6 and J is TRBJ2-7; TRBD1 agrees at 10 bases. The trim removed 4 bases at V and 3 bases at J, leaving 4 bases unmatched. The length of the CDR3 is 14 residues. Germline V gives CDR1 SGHDT, CDR2 YYEEEE. The CDR3 DNA follows: TGTGCCAGCAGCCTGGGACAGGGGAACTACGAGCAGTACTTC. Its translation is CASSLGQGNYEQYF.

This chain joins TRBV7-2 and TRBJ2-7, with TRBD1 identical over 9 bases. From germline, CDR1 is SGHTA and CDR2 FQGNSA. V was pared by 3 bases and J by 7 bases, with 7 bases of the junction left unmatched. The CDR3 spans 14 residues. CDR3 bases: TGTGCCAGCAGCTTGGACGGGACAGGGAAGGAGCAGTACTTC. Encoded protein: CASSLDGTGKEQYF.

The rearrangement joins TRBV27 to TRBJ2-2; TRBD1 agrees at 7 bases. Germline trimming cut 2 bases from V and 4 bases from J; bases unmatched to any gene: 7. CDR1 is MNHEY and CDR2 is SMNVEV in the germline V gene (reference sequence). The CDR3 totals 16 residues. CDR3 amino acids: CASSLVVPGGTGELFF. The CDR3 DNA reads TGTGCCAGCAGTTTAGTGGTTCCAGGGGGCACCGGGGAGCTGTTTTTT.

V usage is TRBV19 and J usage is TRBJ2-1; D uncertain. Germline values: CDR1 LNHDA, CDR2 SQIVND (reference sequence). V lost 2 bases and J 5 bases, leaving 10 bases between the germline ends. This CDR3 contains 14 residues. CDR3 DNA: TGTGCCAGTAGTATACCCCTTTATCACAATGAGCAGTTCTTC. It codes for CASSIPLYHNEQFF.